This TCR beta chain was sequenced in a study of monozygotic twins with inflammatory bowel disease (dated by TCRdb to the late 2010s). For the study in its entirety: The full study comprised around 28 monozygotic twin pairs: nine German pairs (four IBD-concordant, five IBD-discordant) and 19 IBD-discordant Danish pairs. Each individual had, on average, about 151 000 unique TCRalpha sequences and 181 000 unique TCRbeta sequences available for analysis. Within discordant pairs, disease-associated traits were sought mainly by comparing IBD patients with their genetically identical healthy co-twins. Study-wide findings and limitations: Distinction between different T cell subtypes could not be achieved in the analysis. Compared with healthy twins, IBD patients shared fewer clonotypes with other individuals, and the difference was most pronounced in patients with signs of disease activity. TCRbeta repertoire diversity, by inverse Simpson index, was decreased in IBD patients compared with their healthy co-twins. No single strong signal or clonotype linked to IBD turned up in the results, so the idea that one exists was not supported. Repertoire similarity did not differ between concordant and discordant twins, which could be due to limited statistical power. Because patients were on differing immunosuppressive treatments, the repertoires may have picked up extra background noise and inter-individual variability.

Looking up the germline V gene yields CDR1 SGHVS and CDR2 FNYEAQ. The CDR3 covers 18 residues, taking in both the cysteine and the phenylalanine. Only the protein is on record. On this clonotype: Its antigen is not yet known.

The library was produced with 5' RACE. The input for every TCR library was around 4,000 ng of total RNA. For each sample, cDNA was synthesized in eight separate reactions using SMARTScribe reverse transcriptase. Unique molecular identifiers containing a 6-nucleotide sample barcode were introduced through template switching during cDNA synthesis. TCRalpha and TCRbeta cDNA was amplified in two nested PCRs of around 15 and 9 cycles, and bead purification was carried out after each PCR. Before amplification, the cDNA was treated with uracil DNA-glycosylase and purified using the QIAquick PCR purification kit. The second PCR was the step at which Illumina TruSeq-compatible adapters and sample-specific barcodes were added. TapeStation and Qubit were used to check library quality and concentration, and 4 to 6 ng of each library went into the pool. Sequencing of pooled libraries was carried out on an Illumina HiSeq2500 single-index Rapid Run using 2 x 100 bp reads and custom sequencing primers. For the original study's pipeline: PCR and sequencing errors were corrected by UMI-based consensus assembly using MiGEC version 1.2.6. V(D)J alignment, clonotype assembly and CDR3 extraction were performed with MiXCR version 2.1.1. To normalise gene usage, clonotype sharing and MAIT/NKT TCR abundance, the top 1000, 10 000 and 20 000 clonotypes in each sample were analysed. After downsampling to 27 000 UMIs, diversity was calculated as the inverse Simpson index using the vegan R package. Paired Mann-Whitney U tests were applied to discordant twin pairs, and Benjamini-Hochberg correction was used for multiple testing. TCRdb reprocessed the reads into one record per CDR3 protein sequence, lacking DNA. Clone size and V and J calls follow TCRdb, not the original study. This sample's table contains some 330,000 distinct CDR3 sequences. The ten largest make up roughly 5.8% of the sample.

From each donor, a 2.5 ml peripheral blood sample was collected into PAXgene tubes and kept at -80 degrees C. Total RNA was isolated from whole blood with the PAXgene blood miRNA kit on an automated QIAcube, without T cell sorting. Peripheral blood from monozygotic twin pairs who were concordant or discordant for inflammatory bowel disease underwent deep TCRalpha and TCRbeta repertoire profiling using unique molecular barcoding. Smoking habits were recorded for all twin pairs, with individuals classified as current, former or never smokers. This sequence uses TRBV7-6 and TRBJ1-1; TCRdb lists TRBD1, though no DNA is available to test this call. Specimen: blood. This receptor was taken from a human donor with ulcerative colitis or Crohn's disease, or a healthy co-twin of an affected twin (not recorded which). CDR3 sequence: CASSSGSRGGLGNTEAFF.